What follows describes a single TCR beta chain. As yet, its antigen is unknown. The entry originates in a study of shared clonotypes between healthy human individuals. Study-level findings and limits: Only blood was sampled, and tissue TCR repertoires likely differ from blood ones. The study's rarefaction showed incomplete sorted-subset sequencing despite large depth. Naive CD4 clonotype sharing across several donors was about 5%.

Germline trimming cut 6 bases from V and 1 base from J; bases unmatched to any gene: 12. The germline V gene has CDR1 LNHNV and CDR2 YYDKDF (reference sequence). This CDR3 has 18 amino acids. Profiling relied on immunoSEQ multiplex PCR, and the TCRdb table lists in-frame clones only, not all of them. The sample includes approximately 1,500,000 clones, 95% to 99% of them seen just once. The chain has TRBV15 and TRBJ2-5; 12 bases align to TRBD2. This receptor was obtained from a man aged 25 to 40 in good health. The sequenced sample was naive CD4+ T cells sorted from blood. Subset noted: CD45RA+ positively selected. The CDR3 DNA follows: TGTGCCACCAGAACACTCACTAGCGGGAGGTTAGCCCAAGAGACCCAGTACTTC. Translation gives CATRTLTSGRLAQETQYF.